The clone carrying this TCR beta chain came up a few times. The sample comes from a study of T-cell reconstitution after alpha-beta-depleted transplantation in children. Unique molecular identifiers were used to barcode this TCRbeta library. One entry per CDR3 protein results from TCRdb running MiXCR on the PCR reads. The sample has about 360,000 distinct CDR3 sequences, about 14% seen once. The V end lost 1 base, the J end lost 4 bases, and 8 bases lay between the germline ends. Per the germline V gene, CDR1 is SQVTM and CDR2 is ANQGSEA. The CDR3 runs 13 residues. V and J are TRBV29-1 and TRBJ1-5, with unresolved D. Sequencing was performed on PBMCs, taken from the stem cell graft. The receptor was isolated from a human donor who donated a stem cell graft to a child with Fanconi anemia. CDR3 residues: CSVEVGRNQPQHF. CDR3 sequence (DNA): TGCAGCGTTGAAGTGGGCAGAAATCAGCCCCAGCATTTT.